This TCR beta chain is drawn from a study of T cell changes during pregnancy in multiple sclerosis. Clones were sequenced by immunoSEQ multiplex PCR, and TCRdb holds only the in-frame ones, with some missing. The sample includes over 20,000 clones, around nine tenths of them seen just once. Trimming shortened V by 4 bases and J by 1 base, and 16 bases separated the two germline ends. CDR1 and CDR2 (germline): SGDLS, YYNGEE. The CDR3 loop spans 16 amino acids. The chain joins TRBV9 to TRBJ2-3; D is possibly TRBD1 (5 bases). The specimen was CD4+ T cells from peripheral blood mononuclear cells, collected in the first trimester of pregnancy. The sequence was collected from a female donor in good health, enrolled as a control in a pregnancy study. CDR3: CASSPRFLGGTDTQYF. The DNA of the CDR3 is TGTGCCAGCAGCCCGAGGTTTTTAGGGGGCACAGATACGCAGTATTTT.